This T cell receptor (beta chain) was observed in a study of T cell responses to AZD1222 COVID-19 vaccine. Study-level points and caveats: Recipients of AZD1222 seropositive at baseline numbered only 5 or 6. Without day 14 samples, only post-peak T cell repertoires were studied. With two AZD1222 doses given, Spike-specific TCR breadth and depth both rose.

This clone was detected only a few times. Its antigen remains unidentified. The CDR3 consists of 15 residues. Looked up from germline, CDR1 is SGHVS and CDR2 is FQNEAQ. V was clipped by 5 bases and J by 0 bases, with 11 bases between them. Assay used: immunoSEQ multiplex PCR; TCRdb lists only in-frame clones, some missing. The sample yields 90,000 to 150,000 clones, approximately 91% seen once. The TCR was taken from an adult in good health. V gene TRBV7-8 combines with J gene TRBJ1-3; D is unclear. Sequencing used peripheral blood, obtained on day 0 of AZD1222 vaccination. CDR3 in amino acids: CASSRATFSGNTIYF. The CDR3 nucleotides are TGTGCCAGCAGCCGAGCAACCTTCTCTGGAAACACCATATATTTT.